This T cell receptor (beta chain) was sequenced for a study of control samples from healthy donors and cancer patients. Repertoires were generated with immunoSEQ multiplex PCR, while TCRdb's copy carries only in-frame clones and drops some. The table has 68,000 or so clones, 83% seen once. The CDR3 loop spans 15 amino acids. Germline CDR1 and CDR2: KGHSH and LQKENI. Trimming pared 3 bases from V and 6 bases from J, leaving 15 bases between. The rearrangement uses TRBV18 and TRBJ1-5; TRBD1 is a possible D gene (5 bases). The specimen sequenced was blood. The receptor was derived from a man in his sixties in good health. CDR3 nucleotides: TGTGCCAGCTCACCGAGGGGCTCGCTCAGTCAGCCCCAGCATTTT. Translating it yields CASSPRGSLSQPQHF.